Reported below is one T cell receptor beta chain. The antigen it binds to is not known. Base qualities were left out, and no much larger clone turns up one base away. These data originate in a study of T cell responses to AZD1222 COVID-19 vaccine (dated by TCRdb to the early 2020s). About the investigation overall: AZD1222 recipients whose second dose came at about 4 weeks and those whose second dose came at about 12 weeks were combined into one group, since spike-specific TCR depth and breadth did not differ between the two schedules. Trial participants were enrolled by age into 18-55, 56-69 and 70-plus year subgroups, with roughly 160, 29 and 62 TCR-sequenced participants respectively. A total of under 250 trial participants underwent TCR sequencing, of whom 200 to 220 had received two doses of AZD1222 and approximately 26 had received two doses of the MenACWY control vaccine. Overall results and qualifications from the work: CD4 TCRs associated with the vaccine covered the entire spike protein, and the dominant responses were in regions 160-218 and 743-854. Reportedly, almost half of the unique spike-specific TCRs recognized epitopes lying outside the regions that are mutated in the B.1.351 and B.1.1.7 variants. Conclusions about previously exposed vaccinees are limited because only a handful of AZD1222 recipients were SARS-CoV-2 seropositive at baseline. In the small 56-69-year group, the increase in depth fell short of significance, most likely because of low power. Because no day 14 peak-response samples were available, repertoires were characterized only after the peak T cell response. Spike-specific TCR breadth and depth rose significantly after two AZD1222 doses compared with day 0 and with MenACWY recipients. Most participants were white British and females outnumbered males, and the authors suggested that clonal diversity may have been underestimated.

Trimming accounts for 5 bases at V and 7 bases at J, while the number of junction bases matched to no gene is 8. CDR1 and CDR2 were assigned from the germline V gene (reference sequence) as LNHDA and SQIVND. The CDR3, from cysteine to phenylalanine, totals 15 residues. Only the CDR3 DNA is retained, 45 bases long and in frame from the first base. This specimen's time point label, per the study, means: baseline before first vaccination. The vaccinee samples were drawn from two UK trials, COV001 and COV002, one of which was a single-blind randomized controlled phase 2/3 trial testing AZD1222 (ChAdOx1 nCoV-19) in healthy adults. For TCRbeta chain sequencing, PBMC samples were collected from trial participants at day 0 and at day 28 after the second dose. The CDR3 regions of human TCRbeta chains were subjected to immunosequencing. In the authors' own workflow: Repertoire TCRs were matched against a reference library of SARS-CoV-2-specific TCRs generated with the MIRA antigen-specificity platform. Breadth was defined as the fraction of unique TCRs that were SARS-CoV-2-associated. Depth was defined as the fraction of total T cells that were SARS-CoV-2-associated. Each spike-specific TCR was assigned to its reactive spike region and to a CD4 or CD8 class using the MIRA data. Log10-transformed breadth and depth values were compared by one-way ANOVA with Sidak's multiple comparisons tests. TCRdb holds this immuneACCESS table with in-frame rearrangements only. Some clones are missing; in checked studies, unresolved V genes explain under half, and the rest has no known cause. Clone size and V and J calls were adopted from that table, with D and trimming inferred from the DNA. Here the sample has 90,000 to 150,000 clones; roughly 88% occur a single time. The top ten hold less than 10% of the sample.

The sequencing used peripheral blood, collected on day 0 of AZD1222 vaccination. Recombination linked TRBV19 to TRBJ1-6, and 7 junction bases match TRBD1. This receptor was identified in an adult in good health. The CDR3 region: CASSSQTGLNSPLHF. The DNA sequence follows: TGTGCCAGTAGTTCCCAGACAGGGCTCAATTCACCCCTCCACTTT. Joined to the reference TRBV19 and TRBJ1-6 proteins, this CDR3 gives the full variable domain: DGGITQSPKYLFRKEGQNVTLSCEQNLNHDAMYWYRQDPGQGLRLIYYSQIVNDFQKGDIAEGYSVSREKKESFPLTVTSAQKNPTAFYLCASSSQTGLNSPLHFGNGTRLTVT.